The rows below give T cell receptor beta chains drawn from one sample of a study of identical twins. A single record per CDR3 protein comes from TCRdb applying MiXCR to the 5' RACE reads. The sample has about 570,000 distinct CDR3 sequences, nearly 10% seen once. A further study also used this sample, focusing on yellow fever vaccine responses in identical twins.

Sample: PBMCs. These receptors came from a woman between 18 and 30 years old in good health. Each CDR3 is given with its conserved first and last residue. Fields, in order: CDR3 protein, CDR3 DNA, D gene, clone size, V gene, J gene. D genes are given only for firm matches. A row's size may be missing; if present it is once, few, many or a size class.

CASSLEVGRVTDTQYF,TGTGCCAGCAGCTTAGAGGTCGGGAGGGTCACAGATACGCAGTATTTT,TRBD2,NA,TRBV7-2,TRBJ2-3
CASSQDSGTSAEINTGELFF,TGCGCCAGCAGCCAAGACTCCGGGACTAGCGCTGAGATAAACACCGGGGAGCTGTTTTTT,TRBD2,many,TRBV4-3,TRBJ2-2
CASSLSLAGGFEQYF,TGTGCCAGCAGTTTGTCTCTAGCGGGAGGTTTCGAGCAGTACTTC,TRBD2,NA,TRBV28,TRBJ2-7
CASSLGLGEYF,TGTGCCAGCAGCTTGGGTCTGGGGGAGTACTTC,NA,few,TRBV11-2,TRBJ2-5
CSVEAGAFSGSPYNEQFF,TGCAGCGTTGAAGCGGGGGCTTTTAGCGGGAGCCCCTACAATGAGCAGTTCTTC,TRBD2,NA,TRBV29-1,TRBJ2-1
CSVESGVTHNEQFF,TGCAGCGTAGAAAGCGGGGTTACCCACAATGAGCAGTTCTTC,TRBD2,NA,TRBV29-1,TRBJ2-1
CASSQELDRGLGAQYF,TGCGCCAGCAGCCAAGAGCTGGACAGGGGTTTGGGAGCGCAGTATTTT,TRBD1,few,TRBV4-3,TRBJ2-3
CASSYGQGAFF,TGCGCCAGCAGTTATGGACAGGGTGCGTTCTTC,TRBD1,few,TRBV5-1,TRBJ2-1
CASSVASGGAGETQYF,TGTGCCAGCAGCGTAGCGAGCGGGGGGGCCGGGGAGACCCAGTACTTC,TRBD2,NA,TRBV9,TRBJ2-5
CASSAGRGLKFF,TGTGCCAGCAGCGCGGGGAGAGGACTCAAGTTCTTC,NA,few,TRBV5-8,TRBJ2-1
CASSEEGASQETQYF,TGTGCCAGCAGTGAAGAGGGGGCCTCCCAAGAGACCCAGTACTTC,TRBD1,NA,TRBV2,TRBJ2-5
CASGAGYNTGELFF,TGCGCCAGCGGTGCAGGGTACAACACCGGGGAGCTGTTTTTT,NA,NA,TRBV5-1,TRBJ2-2
CASIGFSGLSTDTQYF,TGTGCCAGCATCGGATTTAGCGGACTTAGCACAGATACGCAGTATTTT,NA,many,TRBV12-3/TRBV12-4,TRBJ2-3
CASSYSGTGTQETQYF,TGTGCCAGCAGTTACTCCGGGACAGGGACCCAAGAGACCCAGTACTTC,TRBD1,NA,TRBV6-5,TRBJ2-5
CASSLEGLAGVFGSGEQFF,TGTGCCAGCAGCTTGGAAGGACTAGCGGGAGTGTTTGGTTCGGGTGAGCAGTTCTTC,TRBD2,NA,TRBV11-2,TRBJ2-1
CSASKPSLNTGELFF,TGCAGTGCTAGTAAACCCTCCTTAAACACCGGGGAGCTGTTTTTT,NA,few,TRBV20-1,TRBJ2-2
CASSFYQGSYEQYF,TGTGCCAGCAGTTTTTATCAGGGCTCCTACGAGCAGTACTTC,NA,few,TRBV27,TRBJ2-7
CASSLGVYRDSYEQYF,TGTGCCAGCAGCTTAGGAGTTTACAGGGACTCCTACGAGCAGTACTTC,NA,few,TRBV7-2,TRBJ2-7
CASSFRDRGLGGYTF,TGTGCCAGCAGCTTCAGGGACAGGGGCCTTGGGGGCTACACCTTC,TRBD1,many,TRBV5-6,TRBJ1-2
CASSNSVEQFF,TGTGCCAGCAGCAATAGCGTTGAGCAGTTCTTC,NA,few,TRBV7-3,TRBJ2-1
CASSGSGGDEQYF,TGTGCCAGCAGTGGAAGCGGGGGGGACGAGCAGTACTTC,TRBD2,few,TRBV2,TRBJ2-7
CASSSAVAGEHNEQFF,TGTGCCAGCAGTTCAGCTGTAGCGGGGGAACACAATGAGCAGTTCTTC,TRBD2,NA,TRBV6-2/TRBV6-3,TRBJ2-1
CASPGPKHSYEQYF,TGTGCCAGCCCCGGGCCTAAGCACTCCTACGAGCAGTACTTC,NA,NA,TRBV28,TRBJ2-7
CASSLAVRNSGNTIYF,TGCGCCAGCAGCTTGGCCGTACGGAACTCTGGAAACACCATATATTTT,NA,NA,TRBV5-1,TRBJ1-3
CASLDSGRAQEQYF,TGTGCCAGCCTCGATAGCGGGAGGGCCCAAGAGCAGTACTTC,TRBD2,few,TRBV6-2/TRBV6-3,TRBJ2-7
CATSDPHPGQGPRWTGELFF,TGTGCCACCAGTGATCCTCACCCGGGACAGGGGCCGAGGTGGACCGGGGAGCTGTTTTTT,TRBD1,few,TRBV24-1,TRBJ2-2
CAINRGKETQYF,TGTGCCATTAATAGGGGGAAAGAGACCCAGTACTTC,NA,NA,TRBV28,TRBJ2-5
CASSGLPEGETQYF,TGTGCCAGCAGCGGGCTCCCTGAGGGCGAGACCCAGTACTTC,NA,NA,TRBV9,TRBJ2-5
CSAAQYTSTDTQYF,TGCAGTGCCGCTCAGTACACTAGCACAGATACGCAGTATTTT,NA,NA,TRBV20-1,TRBJ2-3
CASRSDYRSSYEQYF,TGCGCCAGCAGATCCGACTATAGGAGCTCCTACGAGCAGTACTTC,NA,many,TRBV5-1,TRBJ2-7
CASLWTSGTDTQYF,TGTGCCAGCCTCTGGACTAGCGGCACAGATACGCAGTATTTT,TRBD2,NA,TRBV6-1,TRBJ2-3
CASRLDREGNEQYF,TGTGCCAGCAGACTTGACAGGGAGGGCAACGAGCAGTACTTC,NA,few,TRBV28,TRBJ2-7
CASSYSLTAYRYTF,TGTGCCAGCAGTTACTCGTTGACGGCGTATCGCTACACCTTC,NA,few,TRBV6-2/TRBV6-3,TRBJ1-2
CASSSGRQGGNQPQHF,TGTGCCAGCAGTTCTGGGAGACAGGGTGGCAATCAGCCCCAGCATTTT,TRBD1,many,TRBV27,TRBJ1-5
CASSFDTGGGEQYF,TGCGCCAGCAGCTTTGATACAGGGGGAGGCGAGCAGTACTTC,TRBD1,many,TRBV5-1,TRBJ2-7
CASGTTDYTDTQYF,TGTGCCAGCGGAACGACAGACTACACAGATACGCAGTATTTT,NA,NA,TRBV9,TRBJ2-3
CASRPLEGNSPLHF,TGCGCCAGCAGACCCCTGGAGGGAAATTCACCCCTCCACTTT,NA,many,TRBV5-1,TRBJ1-6
CSARKTREGIYEQYF,TGCAGTGCTAGAAAGACTAGGGAAGGGATCTACGAGCAGTACTTC,NA,few,TRBV20-1,TRBJ2-7
CASSLAAGGEQFF,TGTGCCAGCAGCTTAGCGGCGGGAGGGGAGCAGTTCTTC,TRBD2,few,TRBV11-2,TRBJ2-1
CASGVHEQYF,TGTGCCAGCGGGGTGCACGAGCAGTACTTC,NA,few,TRBV7-9,TRBJ2-7
CACSLEGPGLRDEQYF,TGCGCCTGCAGCTTGGAAGGACCAGGCCTACGGGACGAGCAGTACTTC,NA,NA,TRBV5-1,TRBJ2-7
CASTDSIYEQYF,TGTGCCAGCACCGACAGTATCTACGAGCAGTACTTC,NA,NA,TRBV7-9,TRBJ2-7
CASSLPAGSYEQYF,TGTGCCAGCAGTTTACCCGCGGGCTCCTACGAGCAGTACTTC,NA,NA,TRBV28,TRBJ2-7
CASSTGPTDTQYF,TGCGCCAGCAGCACCGGACCGACAGATACGCAGTATTTT,NA,NA,TRBV5-1,TRBJ2-3
CSVAPRISNTEAFF,TGCAGCGTTGCTCCCCGGATTTCGAACACTGAAGCTTTCTTT,NA,many,TRBV29-1,TRBJ1-1
CASSMGPGPQETQYF,TGCGCCAGCAGCATGGGGCCGGGACCGCAAGAGACCCAGTACTTC,NA,few,TRBV5-1,TRBJ2-5
CSARVSGGKETQYF,TGCAGTGCTAGAGTGTCCGGGGGAAAAGAGACCCAGTACTTC,NA,many,TRBV20-1,TRBJ2-5
CASSLASGISTDTQYF,TGTGCCAGCTCATTAGCTAGCGGGATCAGCACAGATACGCAGTATTTT,TRBD2,many,TRBV7-2,TRBJ2-3
CASSPLDRVSGTEAFF,TGTGCCAGCAGTCCCTTGGACAGGGTCTCGGGCACTGAAGCTTTCTTT,TRBD1,few,TRBV6-1,TRBJ1-1
CSARDRHQPQHF,TGCAGTGCTAGAGATCGGCATCAGCCCCAGCATTTT,NA,NA,TRBV20-1,TRBJ1-5
CASSLGQFYEQYF,TGTGCCAGCAGTTTGGGACAATTCTACGAGCAGTACTTC,NA,many,TRBV12-3/TRBV12-4,TRBJ2-7
CASRSGTSGPTDTQYF,TGTGCCAGCAGATCCGGGACTAGCGGGCCCACAGATACGCAGTATTTT,TRBD2,NA,TRBV6-2/TRBV6-3,TRBJ2-3
CASRARQEAFF,TGTGCAAGTCGCGCACGACAGGAAGCTTTCTTT,NA,once,TRBV12-2,TRBJ1-1
CASLIYTGASTDTQYF,TGTGCCAGCCTCATATATACAGGGGCTAGCACAGATACGCAGTATTTT,TRBD1,NA,TRBV7-8,TRBJ2-3
CASSLVRGEQTQYF,TGTGCCAGCAGCTTAGTCAGGGGCGAACAGACCCAGTACTTC,NA,NA,TRBV7-6,TRBJ2-5
CSVDGTQKQETQYF,TGCAGCGTTGACGGGACACAGAAACAAGAGACCCAGTACTTC,NA,few,TRBV29-1,TRBJ2-5
CSARVSLLAGGREQFF,TGCAGTGCTAGAGTCTCACTACTAGCGGGAGGGCGTGAGCAGTTCTTC,TRBD2,NA,TRBV20-1,TRBJ2-1